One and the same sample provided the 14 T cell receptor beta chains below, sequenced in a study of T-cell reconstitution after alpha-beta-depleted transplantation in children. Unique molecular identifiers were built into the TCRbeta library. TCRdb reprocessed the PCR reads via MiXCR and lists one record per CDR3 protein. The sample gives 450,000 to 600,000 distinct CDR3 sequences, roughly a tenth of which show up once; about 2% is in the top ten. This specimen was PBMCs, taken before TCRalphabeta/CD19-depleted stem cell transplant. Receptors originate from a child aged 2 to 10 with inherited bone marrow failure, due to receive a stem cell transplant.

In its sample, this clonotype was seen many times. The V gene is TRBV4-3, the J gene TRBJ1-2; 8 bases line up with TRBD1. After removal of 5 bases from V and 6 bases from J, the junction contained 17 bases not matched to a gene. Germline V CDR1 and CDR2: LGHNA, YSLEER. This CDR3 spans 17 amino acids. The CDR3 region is CASSKVETGVRVDGYTF. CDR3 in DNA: TGCGCCAGCAGCAAGGTGGAGACAGGGGTTCGAGTTGATGGCTACACCTTC.

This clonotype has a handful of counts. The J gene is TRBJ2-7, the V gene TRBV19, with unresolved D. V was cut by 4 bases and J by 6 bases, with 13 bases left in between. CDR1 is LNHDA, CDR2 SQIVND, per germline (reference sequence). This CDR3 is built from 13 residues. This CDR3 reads CASSNGGFGEQYF. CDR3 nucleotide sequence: TGTGCCAGTAGTAATGGTGGCTTCGGCGAGCAGTACTTC.

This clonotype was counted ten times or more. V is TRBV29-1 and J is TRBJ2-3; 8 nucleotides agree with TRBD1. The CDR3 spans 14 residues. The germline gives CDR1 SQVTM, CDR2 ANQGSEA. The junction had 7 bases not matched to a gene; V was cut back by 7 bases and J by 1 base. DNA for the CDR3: TGCAGCGAAACAGGGGGATCAGGCACAGATACGCAGTATTTT. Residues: CSETGGSGTDTQYF.

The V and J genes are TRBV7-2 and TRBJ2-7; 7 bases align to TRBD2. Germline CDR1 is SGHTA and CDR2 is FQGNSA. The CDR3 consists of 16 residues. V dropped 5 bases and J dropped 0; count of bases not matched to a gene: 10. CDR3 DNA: TGTGCCAGCAGCCACAGGAGCGGGGCCAGCTCCTACGAGCAGTACTTC. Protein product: CASSHRSGASSYEQYF.

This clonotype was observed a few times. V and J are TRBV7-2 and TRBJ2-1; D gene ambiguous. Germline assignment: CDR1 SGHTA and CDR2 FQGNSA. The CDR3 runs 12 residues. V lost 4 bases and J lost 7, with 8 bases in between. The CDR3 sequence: CASSSIRNEQFF. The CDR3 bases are TGTGCCAGCAGCTCAATAAGGAATGAGCAGTTCTTC.

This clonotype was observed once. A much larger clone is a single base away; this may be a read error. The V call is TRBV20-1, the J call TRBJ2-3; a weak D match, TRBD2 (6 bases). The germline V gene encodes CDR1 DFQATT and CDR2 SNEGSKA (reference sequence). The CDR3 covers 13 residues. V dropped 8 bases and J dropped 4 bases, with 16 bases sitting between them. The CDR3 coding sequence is TGCAGTCGTCCAGCGGCTAGCGCAGATACGCAGTATTTT. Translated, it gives CSRPAASADTQYF.

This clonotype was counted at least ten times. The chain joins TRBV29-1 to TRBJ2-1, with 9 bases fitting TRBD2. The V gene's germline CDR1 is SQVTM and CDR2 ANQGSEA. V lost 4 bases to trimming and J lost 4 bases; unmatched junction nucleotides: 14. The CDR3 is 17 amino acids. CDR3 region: CSVGVAGVLALYNEQFF. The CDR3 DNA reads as TGCAGCGTTGGAGTAGCGGGAGTACTGGCCCTTTACAATGAGCAGTTCTTC.

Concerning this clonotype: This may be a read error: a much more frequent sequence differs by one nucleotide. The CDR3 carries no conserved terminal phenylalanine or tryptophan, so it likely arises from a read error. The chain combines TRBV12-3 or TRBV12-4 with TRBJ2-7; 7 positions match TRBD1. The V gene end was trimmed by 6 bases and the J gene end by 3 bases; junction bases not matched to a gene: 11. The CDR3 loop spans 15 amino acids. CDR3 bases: TGTGCCAGCAGCCCACGGGGCAGGGGGATCTACGAGCAGTACTGC. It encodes CASSPRGRGIYEQYC.

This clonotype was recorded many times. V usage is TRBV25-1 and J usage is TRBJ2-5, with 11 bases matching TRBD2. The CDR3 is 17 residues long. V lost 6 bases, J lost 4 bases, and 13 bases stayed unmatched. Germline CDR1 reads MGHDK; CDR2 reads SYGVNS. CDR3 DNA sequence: TGTGCCAGCAGCGATGGTCAAACTAGCGGGAGTGGAGAGACCCAGTACTTC. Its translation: CASSDGQTSGSGETQYF.

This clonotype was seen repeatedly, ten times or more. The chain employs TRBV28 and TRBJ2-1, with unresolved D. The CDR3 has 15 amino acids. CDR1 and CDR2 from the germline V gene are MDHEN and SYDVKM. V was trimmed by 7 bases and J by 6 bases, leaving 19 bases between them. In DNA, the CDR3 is TGTGCCAGCATTCCTCACCGGCTATATCTCAATGAGCAGTTCTTC. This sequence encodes CASIPHRLYLNEQFF.

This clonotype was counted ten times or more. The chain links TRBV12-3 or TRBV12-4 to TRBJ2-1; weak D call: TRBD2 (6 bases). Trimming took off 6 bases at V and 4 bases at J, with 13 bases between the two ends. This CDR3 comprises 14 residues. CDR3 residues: CASSPGLEYNEQFF. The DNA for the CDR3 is TGTGCCAGCAGCCCGGGACTGGAATACAATGAGCAGTTCTTC.

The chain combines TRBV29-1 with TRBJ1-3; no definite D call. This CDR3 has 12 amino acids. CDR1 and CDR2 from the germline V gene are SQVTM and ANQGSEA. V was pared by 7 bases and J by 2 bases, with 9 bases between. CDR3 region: CSAMRPGNTIYF. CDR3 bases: TGCAGCGCCATGAGACCTGGAAACACCATATATTTT. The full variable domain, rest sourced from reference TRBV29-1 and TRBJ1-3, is SAVISQKPSRDICQRGTSLTIQCQVDSQVTMMFWYRQQPGQSLTLIATANQGSEATYESGFVIDKFPISRPNLTFSTLTVSNMSPEDSSIYLCSAMRPGNTIYFGEGSWLTVV.

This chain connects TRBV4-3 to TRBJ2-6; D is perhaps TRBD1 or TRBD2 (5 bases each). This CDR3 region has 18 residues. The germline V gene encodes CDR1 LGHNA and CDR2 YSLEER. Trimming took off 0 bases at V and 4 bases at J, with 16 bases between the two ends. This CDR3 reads CASSQDRGGASGANVLTF. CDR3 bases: TGCGCCAGCAGCCAAGATCGGGGTGGGGCGAGCGGGGCCAACGTCCTGACTTTC.

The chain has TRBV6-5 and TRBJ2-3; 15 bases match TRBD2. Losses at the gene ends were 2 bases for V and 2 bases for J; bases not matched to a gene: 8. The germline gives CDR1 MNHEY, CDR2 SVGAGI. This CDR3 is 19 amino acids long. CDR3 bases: TGTGCCAGCAGTTACACCGGGACTAGCGGGAGGAAGGTCACAGATACGCAGTATTTT. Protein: CASSYTGTSGRKVTDTQYF.